The clone carrying this TCR beta chain was observed a few times. Through a sample-barcoded 5' primer and a J-beta primer mix, a second PCR was run for roughly 6 to 12 cycles. TCRdb reanalysed the 5' RACE reads using MiXCR and keeps one entry per CDR3 protein. Of some 1.5 million distinct CDR3 sequences listed, roughly 27% are singletons. Germline CDR1 is SGDLS and CDR2 is YYNGEE. The CDR3 totals 15 residues. Trimming took off 6 bases at V and 0 bases at J, with 13 bases between the two ends. The source of the sample is a study of blood T cells in healthy people across ages. Sequencing was performed on blood. The chain recombines TRBV9 with TRBJ2-1; D is possibly TRBD2 (5 bases). The receptor was isolated from a young woman in good health. This chain's CDR3 is CASNKFGNSYNEQFF. The CDR3 DNA is TGTGCCAGCAATAAGTTCGGGAACTCCTACAATGAGCAGTTCTTC.